This entry lists 12 T cell receptor beta chains sequenced from one sample in a study of T cell changes during pregnancy in multiple sclerosis. Method: immunoSEQ multiplex PCR; TCRdb's copy keeps in-frame clones and lacks some. Among approximately 52,000 clones listed, about 92% were seen once. This specimen was CD4+ T cells from peripheral blood mononuclear cells, taken in the second trimester of pregnancy. These receptors were collected from a female donor in good health, enrolled as a control in a pregnancy study.

This clone was detected a few times. V and J are TRBV10-1 and TRBJ1-2, with a possible D match to TRBD1 (6 bases). This CDR3 spans 14 amino acids. The V gene lost 2 bases and the J gene lost 5 bases, with 12 bases spanning the gap. CDR1 WNHNN and CDR2 SYGVQD come from the germline V gene (reference sequence). The CDR3 protein is CASSEDRNAYGYTF. CDR3 coding DNA: TGCGCCAGCAGTGAGGACAGGAATGCTTATGGCTACACCTTC.

This chain uses TRBV7-2 with TRBJ2-3; 12 bases align to TRBD2. The J segment lost 9 bases and the V segment lost 7 bases, leaving 5 bases of the junction unmatched. Germline V gene sequence: CDR1 SGHTA, CDR2 FQGNSA. There are 13 residues in the CDR3. The CDR3 coding sequence is TGTGCCAGCAAGACTAGCGGGGGACCGACGCAGTATTTT. Protein sequence: CASKTSGGPTQYF.

V and J are TRBV5-1 and TRBJ2-3; 7 bases map to TRBD1. From germline, CDR1 is SGHRS and CDR2 YFSETQ. The CDR3 covers 16 residues. V lost 4 bases and J lost 2; bases outside the gene matches: 10. The chain's CDR3 is CASSADRDRYTDTQYF. As DNA, the CDR3 is TGCGCCAGCAGCGCTGACCGGGACAGATACACAGATACGCAGTATTTT.

CDR3 DNA sequence: TGTGCCTGCAGCTACGAGCAGTACTTC. Protein: CACSYEQYF. The genes are TRBV30 and TRBJ2-7; no clear D. V gave up 6 bases and J gave up 3 bases, with 3 bases separating them. There are 9 residues in the CDR3. Germline CDR1 and CDR2: GTSNPN and SVGIG (reference sequence).

V gene TRBV9 combines with J gene TRBJ2-3, with D possibly TRBD2 on 6 matching bases. The germline CDR1 and CDR2 sequences are SGDLS and YYNGEE. This CDR3 is 15 amino acids long. V shed 0 bases and J shed 1 base, with 9 bases lying between them. The CDR3 region is CASSVGLGGTDTQYF. The CDR3 DNA is TGTGCCAGCAGCGTAGGACTAGGAGGCACAGATACGCAGTATTTT. Together with reference TRBV9 and TRBJ2-3, the CDR3 gives the full variable domain: DSGVTQTPKHLITATGQRVTLRCSPRSGDLSVYWYQQSLDQGLQFLIQYYNGEERAKGNILERFSAQQFPDLHSELNLSSLELGDSALYFCASSVGLGGTDTQYFGPGTRLTVL.

The chain is built from TRBV29-1 and TRBJ2-7; D remains ambiguous. The CDR3 is made up of 16 amino acids. Trimming removed 4 bases from V and 2 bases from J, with 21 bases in between. In germline, CDR1 is SQVTM, CDR2 ANQGSEA. The CDR3 sequence is CSVALPGQISTYEQYF. In nucleotides, the CDR3 is TGCAGCGTTGCCCTCCCTGGCCAGATTTCGACCTACGAGCAGTACTTC.

The chain recombines TRBV2 with TRBJ2-1, with 8 bases aligning to TRBD2. CDR3 length: 15 residues. Germline CDR1 SNHLY, CDR2 FYNNEI. Losses at the gene ends were 4 bases for V and 6 bases for J; bases not matched to a gene: 8. The CDR3 nucleotides are TGTGCCAGCAGTGCCGGGACTAGAGGGGGCAATGAGCAGTTCTTC. This encodes CASSAGTRGGNEQFF.

CDR3 in DNA: TGTGCCGAAAACGGGGAAACCACAGATACGCAGTATTTT. Amino acids: CAENGETTDTQYF. The chain links TRBV7-2 to TRBJ2-3, with D tentatively TRBD2 (5 bases). Trimming took off 11 bases at V and 2 bases at J, with 14 bases between the two ends. Germline-derived CDR1 and CDR2 are SGHTA and FQGNSA. This CDR3 comprises 13 residues.

V and J are TRBV19 and TRBJ2-2, with no clear D. There are 14 residues in the CDR3. The V end lost 6 bases, the J end lost 0 bases, and 8 bases lay between the germline ends. Per the germline V gene, CDR1 is LNHDA and CDR2 is SQIVND (reference sequence). CDR3: CASRPQSNTGELFF. CDR3 coding DNA: TGTGCCAGTAGGCCACAATCGAACACCGGGGAGCTGTTTTTT.

This clone was seen just once. This chain joins TRBV28 and TRBJ2-7, with 8 positions matching TRBD1. The V gene end was trimmed by 5 bases and the J gene end by 5 bases; junction bases not matched to a gene: 5. The CDR3 has 13 amino acids. Germline V gives CDR1 MDHEN, CDR2 SYDVKM. CDR3 sequence (DNA): TGTGCCAGCAGTACGGGACAGGTTAACGAGCAGTACTTC. This translates into CASSTGQVNEQYF.

The chain uses TRBV9 and TRBJ1-4; 7 bases are shared with TRBD1. The CDR3 has 17 residues. Germline trimming cut 4 bases from V and 8 bases from J; bases unmatched to any gene: 17. Germline V gives CDR1 SGDLS, CDR2 YYNGEE. The CDR3 protein is CASSLTPIQGGGEKLFF. The CDR3 DNA reads as TGTGCCAGCAGCCTTACCCCAATCCAGGGGGGAGGAGAAAAACTGTTTTTT.

The chain has TRBV7-2 and TRBJ2-7; 9 positions agree with TRBD2. The J segment lost 5 bases and the V segment lost 2 bases, leaving 4 bases of the junction unmatched. The length of the CDR3 is 14 residues. The V gene's germline CDR1 is SGHTA and CDR2 FQGNSA. Written as DNA, the CDR3 is TGTGCCAGCAGCTTAATCGTAGCGGGAGACGAGCAGTACTTC. Protein: CASSLIVAGDEQYF.